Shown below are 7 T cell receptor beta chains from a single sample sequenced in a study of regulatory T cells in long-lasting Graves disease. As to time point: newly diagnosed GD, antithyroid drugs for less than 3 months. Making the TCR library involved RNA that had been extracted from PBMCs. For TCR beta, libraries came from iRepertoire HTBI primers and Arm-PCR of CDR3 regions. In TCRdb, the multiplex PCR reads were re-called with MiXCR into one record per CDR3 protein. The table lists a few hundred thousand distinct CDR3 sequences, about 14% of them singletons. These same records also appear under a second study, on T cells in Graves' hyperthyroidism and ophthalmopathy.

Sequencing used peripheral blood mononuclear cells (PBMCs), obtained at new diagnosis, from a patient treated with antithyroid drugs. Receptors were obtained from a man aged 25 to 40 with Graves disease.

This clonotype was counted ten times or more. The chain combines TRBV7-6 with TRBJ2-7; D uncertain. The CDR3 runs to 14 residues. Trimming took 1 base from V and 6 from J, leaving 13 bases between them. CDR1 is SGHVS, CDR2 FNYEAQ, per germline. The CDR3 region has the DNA TGTGCCAGCAGCTTAGTTCCCAGTGCGACCGAGCAGTACTTC. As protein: CASSLVPSATEQYF. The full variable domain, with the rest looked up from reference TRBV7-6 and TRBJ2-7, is GAGVSQSPRYKVTKRGQDVALRCDPISGHVSLYWYRQALGQGPEFLTYFNYEAQQDKSGLPNDRFSAERPEGSISTLTIQRTEQRDSAMYRCASSLVPSATEQYFGPGTRLTVT.

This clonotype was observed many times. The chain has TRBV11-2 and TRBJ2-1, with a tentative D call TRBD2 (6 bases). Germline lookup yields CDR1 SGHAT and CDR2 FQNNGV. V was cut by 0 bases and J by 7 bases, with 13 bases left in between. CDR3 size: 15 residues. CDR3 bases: TGTGCCAGCAGCTTAGATATTTCCCGGGGGAATGAGCAGTTCTTC. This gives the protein CASSLDISRGNEQFF.

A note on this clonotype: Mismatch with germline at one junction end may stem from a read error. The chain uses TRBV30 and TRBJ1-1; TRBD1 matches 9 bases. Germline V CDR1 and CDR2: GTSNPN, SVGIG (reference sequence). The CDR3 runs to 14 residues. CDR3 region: CAWTRTGANPEAFF. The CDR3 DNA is TGTGCCTGGACCCGGACAGGGGCGAACCCTGAAGCTTTCTTT.

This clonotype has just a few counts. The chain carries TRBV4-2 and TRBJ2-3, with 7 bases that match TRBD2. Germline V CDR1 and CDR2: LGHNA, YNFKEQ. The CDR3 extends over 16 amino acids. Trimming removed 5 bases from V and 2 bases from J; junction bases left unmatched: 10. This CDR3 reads CASSSRREEYTDTQYF. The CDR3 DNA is TGTGCCAGCAGCTCTCGCCGGGAGGAATACACAGATACGCAGTATTTT.

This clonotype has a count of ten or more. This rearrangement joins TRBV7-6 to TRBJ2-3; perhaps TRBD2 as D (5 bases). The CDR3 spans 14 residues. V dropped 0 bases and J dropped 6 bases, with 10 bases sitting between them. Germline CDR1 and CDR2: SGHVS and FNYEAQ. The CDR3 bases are TGTGCCAGCAGCTTAGCGTCGGCTAGCGATACGCAGTATTTT. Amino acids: CASSLASASDTQYF.

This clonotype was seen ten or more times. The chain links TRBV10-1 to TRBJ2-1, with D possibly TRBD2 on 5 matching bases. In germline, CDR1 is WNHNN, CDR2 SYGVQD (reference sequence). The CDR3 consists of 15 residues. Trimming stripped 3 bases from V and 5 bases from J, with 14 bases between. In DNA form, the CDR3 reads TGCGCCAGCAGTGAAGGAGTGGGAGTAAACAATGAGCAGTTCTTC. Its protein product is CASSEGVGVNNEQFF.

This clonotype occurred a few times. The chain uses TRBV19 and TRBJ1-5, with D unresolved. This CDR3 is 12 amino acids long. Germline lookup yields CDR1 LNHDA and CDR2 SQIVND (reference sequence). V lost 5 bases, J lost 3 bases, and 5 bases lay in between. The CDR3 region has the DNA TGTGCCAGTAGTTGGATCAATCAGCCCCAGCATTTT. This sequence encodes CASSWINQPQHF.